These 20 T cell receptor beta chains came from one sample sequenced in a study of T cell responses to AZD1222 COVID-19 vaccine. Assay: immunoSEQ multiplex PCR; the TCRdb copy retains only in-frame clones and omits some. The sample holds some 120,000 clones; 70% to 90% are singletons and the top ten take approximately 8.8%. The input for sequencing was peripheral blood, taken 28 days after the second AZD1222 dose. The receptors stem from an adult who received the AZD1222 COVID-19 vaccine.

V is TRBV4-1 and J is TRBJ1-1; tentative D call: TRBD1 (5 bases). The V end lost 0 bases, the J end lost 4 bases, and 12 bases lay between the germline ends. Germline-derived CDR1 and CDR2 are MGHRA and YSYEKL. CDR3 length equals 15 residues. CDR3 region: CASSQEKGRITEAFF. The CDR3 nucleotides are TGCGCCAGCAGCCAAGAAAAGGGGAGGATCACTGAAGCTTTCTTT.

This chain links TRBV19 with TRBJ1-1, with a possible D match to TRBD1 (6 bases). Trimming removed 5 bases from V and 6 bases from J, with 16 bases in between. The CDR3 totals 14 residues. The germline V gene has CDR1 LNHDA and CDR2 SQIVND (reference sequence). CDR3 residues: CASSLGGLISEAFF. The CDR3 DNA is TGTGCCAGTAGTCTAGGGGGTTTGATCTCTGAAGCTTTCTTT.

The chain has TRBV18 and TRBJ1-6; D gene uncertain. CDR1 KGHSH and CDR2 LQKENI come from the germline V gene. Trimming pared 3 bases from V and 7 bases from J, leaving 13 bases between. This CDR3 has 15 residues. CDR3 nucleotides: TGTGCCAGCTCACCCACCACGGGAGAGAATTCACCCCTCCACTTT. It is translated as CASSPTTGENSPLHF.

The CDR3 region is CASSLMPGDGKNIQYF. In nucleotides, the CDR3 is TGCGCCAGCAGCTTGATGCCAGGGGATGGCAAAAACATTCAGTACTTC. The chain uses TRBV5-1 and TRBJ2-4, with D perhaps matching TRBD1 (6 bases). The CDR3 length is 16 residues. The V and J ends lost 1 base and 3 bases respectively, with 14 bases between them. CDR1 and CDR2 (germline): SGHRS, YFSETQ.

This chain joins TRBV2 and TRBJ2-7; 7 bases are a match to TRBD2. J lost 7 bases, V lost 0 bases, and 0 bases had no gene match. This CDR3 is 12 amino acids long. Germline V gene data show CDR1 as SNHLY and CDR2 as FYNNEI. CDR3 amino acids: CASSEAGGEQYF. The CDR3 DNA reads as TGTGCCAGCAGTGAAGCGGGGGGGGAGCAGTACTTC.

J is TRBJ1-1 and V is TRBV18; D is unresolved. This CDR3 has 16 amino acids. The V gene's germline CDR1 is KGHSH and CDR2 LQKENI. V lost 3 bases and J lost 0, with 14 bases in between. The CDR3 DNA reads TGTGCCAGCTCACCGTTCGAGACATTTATGAACACTGAAGCTTTCTTT. This gives the protein CASSPFETFMNTEAFF. Complete variable domain (other parts from reference TRBV18 and TRBJ1-1): NAGVMQNPRHLVRRRGQEARLRCSPMKGHSHVYWYRQLPEEGLKFMVYLQKENIIDESGMPKERFSAEFPKEGPSILRIQQVVRGDSAAYFCASSPFETFMNTEAFFGQGTRLTVV.

The chain employs TRBV12-2 and TRBJ2-7; the DNA was not compared with TRBD2, the D call given in the table. TRBV12-2 is tagged as a pseudogene. The CDR3 consists of 15 residues. The CDR3 spells CASRIGTPSSYEQYF. DNA for the CDR3: TGTGCAAGTCGCATTGGGACTCCAAGCTCCTACGAGCAGTACTTC.

The CDR3 DNA follows: TGTGCCAGCAGCTTAGATAGAGAAGAGACCCAGTACTTC. It specifies CASSLDREETQYF. J is TRBJ2-5 and V is TRBV11-3; the D is unclear. The CDR3 length is 13 residues. Germline values: CDR1 SGHNT, CDR2 YENEEA. Trimming cost V 0 bases and J 3 bases, with 5 bases left between them.

This clone was seen once. The chain has TRBV4-1 and TRBJ1-2, with 12 bases aligning to TRBD1. V shed 4 bases and J 6 bases; nucleotides not matched to a gene: 6. This CDR3 region has 15 residues. Germline loops: CDR1 MGHRA, CDR2 YSYEKL. This chain's CDR3 is CASSLPGTGGNGYTF. The DNA for the CDR3 is TGCGCCAGCAGCCTCCCCGGGACAGGGGGCAATGGCTACACCTTC.

This chain links TRBV4-3 with TRBJ2-2, with 11 positions matching TRBD2. Losses at the gene ends were 4 bases for V and 7 bases for J; bases not matched to a gene: 11. Per germline, CDR1 LGHNA and CDR2 YSLEER. The CDR3 consists of 17 residues. This CDR3 is CASSPRFSGGAIGELFF. CDR3 nucleotide sequence: TGCGCCAGCAGCCCCCGGTTTAGCGGGGGGGCGATCGGGGAGCTGTTTTTT.

This chain uses TRBV6-5 with TRBJ2-1; 10 bases fit TRBD2. There are 15 residues in the CDR3. CDR1 MNHEY and CDR2 SVGAGI come from the germline V gene. V trimming: 2 bases; J trimming: 10 bases; junction bases outside the gene matches: 8. CDR3 loop: CASSYPGLAGDEQFF. CDR3 sequence (DNA): TGTGCCAGCAGTTACCCCGGGCTAGCGGGAGACGAGCAGTTCTTC.

This clone was picked up a small number of times. The chain has TRBV6-2 or TRBV6-3 and TRBJ1-1; D call uncertain. The V end was cut by 2 bases, the J end by 3 bases, with 13 bases between. Germline V gene data show CDR1 as MNHEY and CDR2 as SVGEGT. The CDR3 length is 15 residues. The DNA of the CDR3 is TGTGCCAGCAGTTACGCTCGAGTTGAAGACACTGAAGCTTTCTTT. Amino acids: CASSYARVEDTEAFF.

The rearrangement joins TRBV19 to TRBJ1-2; possible D gene TRBD1, 6 bases. The V end lost 3 bases, the J end lost 0 bases, and 14 bases lay between the germline ends. Germline CDR1 LNHDA, CDR2 SQIVND (reference sequence). This CDR3 has 16 amino acids. The CDR3 DNA is TGTGCCAGTAGTATTTGGACCGGACAGTCTAACTATGGCTACACCTTC. Translating gives CASSIWTGQSNYGYTF.

This chain links TRBV19 with TRBJ2-5; D is unresolved. V lost 3 bases and J 2 bases, leaving 7 bases between the germline ends. This CDR3 is 13 amino acids long. Per the germline V gene, CDR1 is LNHDA and CDR2 is SQIVND (reference sequence). CDR3 sequence: CASSISQQETQYF. DNA of the CDR3: TGTGCCAGTAGTATCTCACAGCAAGAGACCCAGTACTTC.

V is TRBV30 and J is TRBJ1-3, with D maybe TRBD1 (5 bases). From germline, CDR1 is GTSNPN and CDR2 SVGIG (reference sequence). CDR3 length: 11 residues. V was cut by 2 bases and J by 15 bases, with 14 bases left in between. DNA of the CDR3: TGTGCCTGGAGTACAGACAGTAGGAGATATTTT. Its protein is CAWSTDSRRYF.

This chain connects TRBV2 to TRBJ1-1; D gene ambiguous. Deletions cut 11 bases from V and 7 bases from J, with 14 bases between. The CDR3 consists of 11 residues. Germline V lookup: CDR1 SNHLY, CDR2 FYNNEI. This CDR3 reads CACSGGIEAFF. In nucleotides, the CDR3 is TGTGCCTGCTCGGGCGGGATTGAAGCTTTCTTT.

The genes are TRBV6-5 and TRBJ1-4; no firm D call. The CDR3 loop spans 13 amino acids. Per germline, CDR1 MNHEY and CDR2 SVGAGI. V shed 1 base and J shed 8 bases, with 8 bases lying between them. The DNA for the CDR3 is TGTGCCAGCAGTTACTTCATAGGGGAAAAACTGTTTTTT. Translated, it gives CASSYFIGEKLFF.

J is TRBJ1-4 and V is TRBV19, with D possibly being TRBD1 (5 bases). CDR3 size: 14 residues. The V gene's germline CDR1 is LNHDA and CDR2 SQIVND (reference sequence). V lost 7 bases to trimming and J lost 5 bases, with 14 bases between them. This chain's CDR3 is CASTPWDGNEKLFF. The CDR3 bases are TGTGCCAGTACCCCCTGGGACGGGAATGAAAAACTGTTTTTT.

The chain joins TRBV20-1 to TRBJ1-1; 7 bases are shared with TRBD1. Germline loops: CDR1 DFQATT, CDR2 SNEGSKA (reference sequence). The V segment lost 3 bases and the J segment 3 bases; nucleotides outside the gene matches: 10. This CDR3 has 15 residues. The CDR3 spells CSASSRGRRDTEAFF. The DNA for the CDR3 is TGCAGTGCTAGTAGTAGGGGGCGACGGGACACTGAAGCTTTCTTT.

The rearrangement joins TRBV4-3 to TRBJ1-4; D may be TRBD1 (5 bases). The germline CDR1 and CDR2 sequences are LGHNA and YSLEER. This CDR3 has 19 residues. Trimming shortened V by 0 bases and J by 7 bases, and 24 bases separated the two germline ends. For the CDR3, the DNA is TGCGCCAGCAGCCAAGACCCCACCTCTTCCGGGACCCCCGGTGAAAAACTGTTTTTT. The encoded protein is CASSQDPTSSGTPGEKLFF.